This T cell receptor (beta chain) originates from a study of T cells in Graves' hyperthyroidism and ophthalmopathy. RNA transcripts were the template for amplifying TCR beta CDR3 regions. RT-PCR in the first round (using the HTBI primer set) targeted the TCR CDR3. TCRdb used MiXCR to reprocess the multiplex PCR reads, holding one entry per CDR3 protein. The sample carries under 400,000 distinct CDR3 sequences, about 20% recorded once. Exclusions: uncontrolled infection, other autoimmune disease, pregnancy, lactation. This clonotype was seen a few times. Its antigen is undetermined. Points from the study as a whole: Most expanded thyroid clonotypes above 0.001 recurred in blood.

The clonotype originates from a woman aged 45-65 years with Graves' hyperthyroidism. Sequencing was carried out using blood.

The CDR3 protein is CSAKDRGYGYTF. The CDR3 bases are TGCAGTGCAAAAGACAGGGGCTATGGCTACACCTTC. The chain combines TRBV20-1 with TRBJ1-2; TRBD1 agrees at 8 bases. CDR1 DFQATT and CDR2 SNEGSKA come from the germline V gene (reference sequence). V lost 6 bases and J lost 4; bases outside the gene matches: 4. There are 12 residues in the CDR3.